A selection of T cell receptor beta chains follows, all from one sample in a study of cytomegalovirus exposure and HLA in healthy donors. Generated by immunoSEQ multiplex PCR, the TCRdb table keeps only in-frame clones and is missing some. The sample consists of more than 95,000 clones, approximately 84% of them appearing once. Material for sequencing was PBMCs. The receptors were sampled from a male donor in good health and CMV-seronegative. CDR3s include the opening cysteine and the closing phenylalanine or tryptophan. Each record gives: CDR3 length, clone size, D gene, V gene, J gene, CDR3 protein, CDR3 DNA. D genes are given only for firm matches. Size tells how often a clone was seen (once, few, many) or the class of an expanded clone, and some rows leave it out.

17,.,TRBD1,TRBV5-4,TRBJ2-5,CASSLIGTGVYQETQYF,TGTGCCAGCAGCTTGATTGGGACAGGAGTGTACCAAGAGACCCAGTACTTC
16,.,TRBD2,TRBV12-5,TRBJ2-7,CASGPRLAGAPGEQYF,TGTGCTAGTGGCCCACGCCTAGCGGGAGCACCAGGCGAGCAGTACTTC
13,.,.,TRBV18,TRBJ2-7,CASSGSSSYEQYF,TGTGCCAGCTCCGGCTCTAGCTCCTACGAGCAGTACTTC
13,.,.,TRBV6-6,TRBJ2-5,CASTQGGWETQYF,TGTGCCAGCACCCAGGGAGGATGGGAGACCCAGTACTTC
15,.,.,TRBV11-2,TRBJ2-2,CASSPQGSFTGELFF,TGTGCCAGCAGCCCCCAGGGGTCCTTTACCGGGGAGCTGTTTTTT
17,.,TRBD2,TRBV9,TRBJ2-7,CASSVGLSGRASGEQYF,TGTGCCAGCAGCGTTGGCCTTAGCGGGAGGGCCTCTGGCGAGCAGTACTTC
16,.,.,TRBV14,TRBJ1-4,CASSQVGGPPNEKLFF,TGTGCCAGCAGCCAAGTCGGAGGGCCCCCTAATGAAAAACTGTTTTTT
17,.,.,TRBV4-1,TRBJ2-2,CASSQDSVSGNTGELFF,TGCGCCAGCAGCCAAGATTCGGTTAGCGGTAACACCGGGGAGCTGTTTTTT
15,.,.,TRBV29-1,TRBJ2-3,CSAESGYGGTDTQYF,TGCAGCGCCGAATCAGGGTATGGCGGCACAGATACGCAGTATTTT
13,.,.,TRBV28,TRBJ1-5,CASQDTSNQPQHF,TGTGCCAGCCAGGACACCAGCAATCAGCCCCAGCATTTT
18,once,.,TRBV12-2,TRBJ2-3,CASRLRLVVAARTDTQYF,TGTGCAAGTCGCCTAAGGTTGGTAGTAGCGGCCCGCACAGATACGCAGTATTTT
15,.,.,TRBV7-7,TRBJ2-1,CASSLRGSSYNEQFF,TGTGCCAGCAGCTTACGGGGGTCATCATACAATGAGCAGTTCTTC
14,.,.,TRBV27,TRBJ2-7,CASMARERSYEQYF,TGTGCCAGCATGGCCAGGGAAAGATCCTACGAGCAGTACTTC
14,.,.,TRBV27,TRBJ1-2,CASSSLGSYYGYTF,TGTGCCAGCAGTTCATTGGGCTCCTACTATGGCTACACCTTC
16,.,TRBD1,TRBV5-4,TRBJ1-2,CASSLGGDRIGYGYTF,TGTGCCAGCAGCTTGGGGGGGGACAGAATTGGCTATGGCTACACCTTC
16,.,TRBD2,TRBV6-5,TRBJ2-1,CASSYYSGSGWPEQFF,TGTGCCAGCAGTTACTATAGCGGGAGTGGGTGGCCTGAGCAGTTCTTC